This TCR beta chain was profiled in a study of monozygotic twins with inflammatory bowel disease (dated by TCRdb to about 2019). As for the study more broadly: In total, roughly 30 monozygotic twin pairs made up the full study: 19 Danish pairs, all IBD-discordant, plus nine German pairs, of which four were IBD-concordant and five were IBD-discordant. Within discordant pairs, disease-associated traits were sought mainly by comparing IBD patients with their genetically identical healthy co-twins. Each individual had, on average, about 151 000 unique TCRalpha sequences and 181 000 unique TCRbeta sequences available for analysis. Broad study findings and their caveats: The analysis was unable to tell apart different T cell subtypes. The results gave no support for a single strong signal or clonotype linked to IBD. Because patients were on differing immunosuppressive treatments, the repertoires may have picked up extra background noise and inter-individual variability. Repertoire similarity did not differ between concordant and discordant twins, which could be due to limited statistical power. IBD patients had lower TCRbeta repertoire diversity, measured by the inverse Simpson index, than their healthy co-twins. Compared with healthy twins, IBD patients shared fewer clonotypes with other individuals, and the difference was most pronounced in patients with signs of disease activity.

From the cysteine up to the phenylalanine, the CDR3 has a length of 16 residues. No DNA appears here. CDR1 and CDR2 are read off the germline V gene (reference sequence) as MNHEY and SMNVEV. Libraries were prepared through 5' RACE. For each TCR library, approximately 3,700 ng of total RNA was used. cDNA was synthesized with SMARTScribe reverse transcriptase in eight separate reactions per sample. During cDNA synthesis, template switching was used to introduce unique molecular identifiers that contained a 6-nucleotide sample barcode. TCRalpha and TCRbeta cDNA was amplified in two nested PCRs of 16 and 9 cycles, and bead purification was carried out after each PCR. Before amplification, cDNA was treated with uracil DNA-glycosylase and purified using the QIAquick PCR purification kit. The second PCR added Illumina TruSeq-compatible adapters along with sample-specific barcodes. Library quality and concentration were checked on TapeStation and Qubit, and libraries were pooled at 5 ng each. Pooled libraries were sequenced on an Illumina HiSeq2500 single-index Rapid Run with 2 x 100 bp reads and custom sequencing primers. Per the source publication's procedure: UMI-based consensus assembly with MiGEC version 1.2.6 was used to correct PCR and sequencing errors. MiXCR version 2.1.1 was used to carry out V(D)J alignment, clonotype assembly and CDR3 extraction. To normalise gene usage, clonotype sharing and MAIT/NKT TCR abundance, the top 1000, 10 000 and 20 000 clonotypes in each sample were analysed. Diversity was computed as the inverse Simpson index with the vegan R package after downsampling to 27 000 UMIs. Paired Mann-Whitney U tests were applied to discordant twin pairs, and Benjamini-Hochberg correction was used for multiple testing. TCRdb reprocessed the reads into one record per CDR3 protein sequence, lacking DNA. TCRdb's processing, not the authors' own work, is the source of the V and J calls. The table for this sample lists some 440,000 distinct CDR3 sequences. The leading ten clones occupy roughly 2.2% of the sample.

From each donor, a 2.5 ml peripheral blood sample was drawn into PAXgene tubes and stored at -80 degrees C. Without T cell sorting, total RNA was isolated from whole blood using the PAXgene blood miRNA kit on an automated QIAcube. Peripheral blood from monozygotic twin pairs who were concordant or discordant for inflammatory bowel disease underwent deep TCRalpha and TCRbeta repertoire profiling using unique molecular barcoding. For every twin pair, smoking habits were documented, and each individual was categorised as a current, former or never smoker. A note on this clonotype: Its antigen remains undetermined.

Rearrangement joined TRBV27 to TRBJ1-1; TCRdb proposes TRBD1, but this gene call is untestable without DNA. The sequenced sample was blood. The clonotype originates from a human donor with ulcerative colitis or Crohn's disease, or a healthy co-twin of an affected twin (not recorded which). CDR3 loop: CASSLRRSNGGAEAFF.